This T cell receptor beta chain was documented in a study of shared clonotypes between healthy human individuals. Naive CD8 populations comprised CD45RO-negative cells positively selected for CCR7, excluding terminally differentiated effector memory CD45RA+ cells. Generated by immunoSEQ multiplex PCR, the TCRdb table keeps only in-frame clones and is missing some. This repertoire shows around 1.9 million clones, about 94% found once; its top ten account for more than 1.5%. The CDR3 contains 14 residues. V was clipped by 4 bases and J by 7 bases; unmatched bases: 5. Germline V lookup: CDR1 MNHEY, CDR2 SMNVEV (reference sequence). This clone was found a few times.

The rearrangement uses TRBV27 and TRBJ1-1; 11 positions match TRBD1. The source is a man in his late teens or twenties in good health. Some clones in this sample may be carry-over from other donors' samples. The sequenced material came from naive CD8+ T cells from PBMCs. CDR3 protein: CASSSGQGVFEAFF. CDR3 in DNA: TGTGCCAGCAGTTCGGGACAGGGGGTCTTTGAAGCTTTCTTT.